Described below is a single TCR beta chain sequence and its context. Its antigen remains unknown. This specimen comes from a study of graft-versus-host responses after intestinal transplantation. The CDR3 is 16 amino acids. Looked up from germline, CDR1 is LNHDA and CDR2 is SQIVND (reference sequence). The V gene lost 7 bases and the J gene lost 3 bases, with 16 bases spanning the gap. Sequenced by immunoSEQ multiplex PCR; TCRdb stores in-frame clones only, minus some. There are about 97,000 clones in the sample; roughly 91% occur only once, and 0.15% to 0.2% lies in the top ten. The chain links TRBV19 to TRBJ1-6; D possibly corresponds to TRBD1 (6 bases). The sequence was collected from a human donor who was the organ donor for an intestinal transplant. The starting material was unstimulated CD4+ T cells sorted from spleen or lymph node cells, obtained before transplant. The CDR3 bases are TGTGCCAGTACCACACGTGGGGGCCTCTATAATTCACCCCTCCACTTT. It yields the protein CASTTRGGLYNSPLHF.